One sample yielded the 15 T cell receptor beta chains listed below, sequenced in a study of T cells in localized non-small cell lung cancer. Data came from immunoSEQ multiplex PCR; TCRdb stores just in-frame clones and leaves some out. The sample carries roughly 670 clones, around 17% recorded once. Here the sequenced sample was lung tumor tissue, taken before any cancer treatment. Source of these receptors: a male donor older than 55 with stage III squamous cell lung carcinoma.

The table lists this clone with a few counts. The chain uses TRBV28 and TRBJ1-1; a weak D match, TRBD1 (5 bases). V was pared by 4 bases and J by 9 bases, with 12 bases between. The CDR3 totals 12 residues. The germline V gene has CDR1 MDHEN and CDR2 SYDVKM. The CDR3 sequence is CASSSEGRKAFF. The CDR3 coding sequence is TGTGCCAGCAGTTCCGAGGGACGGAAAGCTTTCTTT. The full variable domain, its missing parts supplied by reference TRBV28 and TRBJ1-1, is DVKVTQSSRYLVKRTGEKVFLECVQDMDHENMFWYRQDPGLGLRLIYFSYDVKMKEKGDIPEGYSVSREKKERFSLILESASTNQTSMYLCASSSEGRKAFFGQGTRLTVV.

V usage is TRBV6-8 and J usage is TRBJ1-3; possible D gene TRBD1, 6 bases. CDR3 size: 14 residues. V lost 8 bases to trimming and J lost 2 bases, with 13 bases between them. Germline lookup yields CDR1 MNHGY and CDR2 SAAAGT. CDR3 in amino acids: CASGLQGPGNTIYF. CDR3 nucleotides: TGTGCCAGCGGGCTACAGGGTCCTGGAAACACCATATATTTT.

By share, this clone ranks as medium-sized. The chain carries TRBV11-3 and TRBJ2-5, with D perhaps assigned TRBD1 or TRBD2 (6 bases each). The V gene lost 3 bases and the J gene lost 5 bases, with 25 bases spanning the gap. Germline V gene data show CDR1 as SGHNT and CDR2 as YENEEA. CDR3 length: 18 residues. The chain's CDR3 is CASSFPLYIRGGPETQYF. The DNA for the CDR3 is TGTGCCAGCAGCTTCCCCCTCTACATAAGAGGGGGGCCCGAGACCCAGTACTTC.

This rearrangement joins TRBV11-3 to TRBJ2-2, with D possibly being TRBD2 (6 bases). V was cut by 1 base and J by 6 bases, with 15 bases left in between. Germline V gene data show CDR1 as SGHNT and CDR2 as YENEEA. The length of the CDR3 is 16 residues. The CDR3 nucleotides are TGTGCCAGCAGCTTAGGTCCCGGGGGTTGGGCCGGGGAGCTGTTTTTT. It translates to CASSLGPGGWAGELFF.

The CDR3 coding sequence is TGTGCCAGCAGCGGTGACATTGGGGGAAACATTCAGTACTTC. Its translation is CASSGDIGGNIQYF. The J gene is TRBJ2-4, the V gene TRBV11-3; D is perhaps TRBD1 or TRBD2 (5 bases each). The CDR3 runs 14 residues. In germline, CDR1 is SGHNT, CDR2 YENEEA. V lost 5 bases and J lost 6, with 14 bases in between.

The J gene is TRBJ1-4, the V gene TRBV9, with 12 bases aligning to TRBD1. The germline V gene encodes CDR1 SGDLS and CDR2 YYNGEE. This CDR3 has 17 residues. Losses at the gene ends were 0 bases for V and 6 bases for J; bases not matched to a gene: 6. CDR3 DNA: TGTGCCAGCAGCGTAGGAGGGACAGGGGGCGCGGATGAAAAACTGTTTTTT. Protein: CASSVGGTGGADEKLFF. Using reference TRBV9 and TRBJ1-4 for the parts outside the CDR3, the full variable domain is DSGVTQTPKHLITATGQRVTLRCSPRSGDLSVYWYQQSLDQGLQFLIQYYNGEERAKGNILERFSAQQFPDLHSELNLSSLELGDSALYFCASSVGGTGGADEKLFFGSGTQLSVL.

V and J are TRBV28 and TRBJ1-1; TRBD1 is a possible D gene (6 bases). V shed 2 bases and J shed 1 base, with 11 bases lying between them. CDR1 and CDR2 from the germline V gene are MDHEN and SYDVKM. The CDR3 length is 15 residues. CDR3 in DNA: TGTGCCAGCAGTTTACCAGGACAGTCGAACACTGAAGCTTTCTTT. It codes for CASSLPGQSNTEAFF.

The chain is built from TRBV19 and TRBJ1-2, with D hard to call. V lost 5 bases, J lost 1 base, and 11 bases lay in between. Germline V CDR1 and CDR2: LNHDA, SQIVND (reference sequence). The CDR3 length is 14 residues. The CDR3 protein is CASSPRTFNYGYTF. CDR3 nucleotide sequence: TGTGCCAGTAGTCCTCGGACTTTTAACTATGGCTACACCTTC. Complete variable domain (other parts from reference TRBV19 and TRBJ1-2): DGGITQSPKYLFRKEGQNVTLSCEQNLNHDAMYWYRQDPGQGLRLIYYSQIVNDFQKGDIAEGYSVSREKKESFPLTVTSAQKNPTAFYLCASSPRTFNYGYTFGSGTRLTVV.

This clone ranks as medium-sized. The rearrangement joins TRBV11-3 to TRBJ1-1; a weak D match, TRBD1 (5 bases). This CDR3 has 15 amino acids. Germline V CDR1 and CDR2: SGHNT, YENEEA. V lost 3 bases and J lost 1, with 12 bases in between. The DNA for the CDR3 is TGTGCCAGCAGCTTGCGTTCTCAGGGGAACACTGAAGCTTTCTTT. Translation: CASSLRSQGNTEAFF. Full variable domain (missing parts from reference TRBV11-3 and TRBJ1-1): EAGVVQSPRYKIIEKKQPVAFWCNPISGHNTLYWYLQNLGQGPELLIRYENEEAVDDSQLPKDRFSAERLKGVDSTLKIQPAELGDSAVYLCASSLRSQGNTEAFFGQGTRLTVV.

This clone was picked up a small number of times. The junction differs from germline at one of its ends, possibly a read error. The rearrangement uses TRBV6-8 and TRBJ1-2; D unclear. The CDR3 has 16 amino acids. The V gene's germline CDR1 is MNHGY and CDR2 SAAAGT. The CDR3 DNA is TGTGCCATCAGTGCCATCAGTGACGGACGCCCCTATGGCTACACCTTC. Translated: CAISAISDGRPYGYTF.

The table lists this clone with a few counts. The V and J genes are TRBV11-3 and TRBJ2-4; D unresolved. Trimming took off 3 bases at V and 8 bases at J, with 14 bases between the two ends. Germline CDR1 SGHNT, CDR2 YENEEA. This CDR3 has 14 residues. In DNA, the CDR3 is TGTGCCAGCAGCTTTTCAGGCGATAGGGACATTCAGTACTTC. As protein: CASSFSGDRDIQYF.

Within the sample, this clone is medium-sized. The chain joins TRBV11-3 to TRBJ2-1, with 9 bases matching TRBD2. J lost 4 bases, V lost 6 bases, and 7 bases had no gene match. Per the germline V gene, CDR1 is SGHNT and CDR2 is YENEEA. There are 15 residues in the CDR3. This chain's CDR3 is CASSRGLARYNEQFF. CDR3 sequence (DNA): TGTGCCAGCAGTAGAGGACTAGCGCGTTACAATGAGCAGTTCTTC. The full variable domain, with the rest looked up from reference TRBV11-3 and TRBJ2-1, is EAGVVQSPRYKIIEKKQPVAFWCNPISGHNTLYWYLQNLGQGPELLIRYENEEAVDDSQLPKDRFSAERLKGVDSTLKIQPAELGDSAVYLCASSRGLARYNEQFFGPGTRLTVL.

The CDR3 sequence is CASSEGQGVIYGYTF. The CDR3 DNA reads as TGTGCCAGCAGTGAAGGGCAGGGCGTAATATATGGCTACACCTTC. The chain recombines TRBV6-1 with TRBJ1-2; maybe TRBD1 (5 bases). Trimming pared 1 base from V and 5 bases from J, leaving 14 bases between. The CDR3 runs to 15 residues. From germline, CDR1 is MNHNS and CDR2 SASEGT.

This clone was counted a few times. The rearrangement links TRBV30 to TRBJ1-1; D might be TRBD1 (6 bases). V was shortened by 4 bases and J by 2 bases, with 14 bases between the two germline ends. The CDR3 has 14 amino acids. Per germline, CDR1 GTSNPN and CDR2 SVGIG (reference sequence). The CDR3 nucleotides read TGTGCCTGGAATCGCAGGGGCAGTAACACTGAAGCTTTCTTT. Translated: CAWNRRGSNTEAFF.

J is TRBJ1-1 and V is TRBV11-3; D gene uncertain. The CDR3 sequence is 15 residues long. The V end was cut by 3 bases, the J end by 11 bases, with 22 bases between. CDR1 and CDR2 from the germline V gene are SGHNT and YENEEA. The CDR3 nucleotides are TGTGCCAGCAGCTTTAGGCGCGGGAGCTTTGCCGCGGCTTTCTTT. Translated, it gives CASSFRRGSFAAAFF. The full variable domain, its missing parts supplied by reference TRBV11-3 and TRBJ1-1, is EAGVVQSPRYKIIEKKQPVAFWCNPISGHNTLYWYLQNLGQGPELLIRYENEEAVDDSQLPKDRFSAERLKGVDSTLKIQPAELGDSAVYLCASSFRRGSFAAAFFGQGTRLTVV.